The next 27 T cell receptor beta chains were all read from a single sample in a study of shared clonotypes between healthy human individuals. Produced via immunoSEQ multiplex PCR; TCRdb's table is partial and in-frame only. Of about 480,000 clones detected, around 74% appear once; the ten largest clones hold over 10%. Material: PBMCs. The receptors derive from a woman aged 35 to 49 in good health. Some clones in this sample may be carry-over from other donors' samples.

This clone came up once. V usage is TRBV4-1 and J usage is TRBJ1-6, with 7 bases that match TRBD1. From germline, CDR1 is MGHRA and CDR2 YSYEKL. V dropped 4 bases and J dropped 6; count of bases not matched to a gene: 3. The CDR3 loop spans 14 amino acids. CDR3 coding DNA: TGCGCCAGCAGCCGGGGACAGTCTAATTCACCCCTCCACTTT. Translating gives CASSRGQSNSPLHF.

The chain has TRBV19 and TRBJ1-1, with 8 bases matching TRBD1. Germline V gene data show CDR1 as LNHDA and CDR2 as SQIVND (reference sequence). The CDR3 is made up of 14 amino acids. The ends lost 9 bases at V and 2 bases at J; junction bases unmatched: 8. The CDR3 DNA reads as TGTGCCAGCGGGAACAGGGGGTTAAACACTGAAGCTTTCTTT. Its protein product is CASGNRGLNTEAFF.

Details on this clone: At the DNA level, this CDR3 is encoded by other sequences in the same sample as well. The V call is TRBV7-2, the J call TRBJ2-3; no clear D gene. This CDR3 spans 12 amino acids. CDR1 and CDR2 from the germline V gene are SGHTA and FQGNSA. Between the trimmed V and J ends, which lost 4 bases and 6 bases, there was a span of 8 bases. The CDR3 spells CASSSASDTQYF. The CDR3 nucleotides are TGTGCCAGCAGCTCCGCGTCGGATACGCAGTATTTT.

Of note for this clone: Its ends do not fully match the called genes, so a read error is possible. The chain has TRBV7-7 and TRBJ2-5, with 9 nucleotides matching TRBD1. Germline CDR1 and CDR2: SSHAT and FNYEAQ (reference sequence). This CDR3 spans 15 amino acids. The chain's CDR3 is CASSPRDREYETQYF. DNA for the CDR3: TGTGCTAGCAGCCCTCGGGACAGGGAGTATGAGACCCAGTACTTC.

The CDR3 coding sequence is TGTGCCAGCTATCTACACGAGCAGTACTTC. It is translated as CASYLHEQYF. The chain is built from TRBV2 and TRBJ2-7; D uncertain. Trimming removed 8 bases from V and 5 bases from J, with 7 bases in between. The CDR3 is 10 amino acids. CDR1 is SNHLY, CDR2 FYNNEI, per germline.

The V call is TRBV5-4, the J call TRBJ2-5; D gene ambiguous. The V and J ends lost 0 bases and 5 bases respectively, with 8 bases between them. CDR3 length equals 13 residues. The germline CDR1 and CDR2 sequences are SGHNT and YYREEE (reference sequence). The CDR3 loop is CASSLDGRETQYF. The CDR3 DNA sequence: TGTGCCAGCAGCTTGGATGGTAGGGAGACCCAGTACTTC.

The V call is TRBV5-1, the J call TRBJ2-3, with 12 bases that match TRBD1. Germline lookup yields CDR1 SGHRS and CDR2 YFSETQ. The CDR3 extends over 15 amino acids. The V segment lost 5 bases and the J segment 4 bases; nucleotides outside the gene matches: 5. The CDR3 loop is CASSPGTGGADTQYF. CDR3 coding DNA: TGCGCCAGCAGTCCCGGGACAGGGGGCGCAGATACGCAGTATTTT.

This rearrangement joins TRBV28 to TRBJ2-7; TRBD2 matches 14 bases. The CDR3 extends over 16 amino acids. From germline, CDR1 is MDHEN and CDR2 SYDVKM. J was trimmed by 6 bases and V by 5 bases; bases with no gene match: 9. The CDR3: CASSPPGTSGSREQYF. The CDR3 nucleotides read TGTGCCAGCAGTCCGCCCGGGACTAGCGGGAGTCGCGAGCAGTACTTC.

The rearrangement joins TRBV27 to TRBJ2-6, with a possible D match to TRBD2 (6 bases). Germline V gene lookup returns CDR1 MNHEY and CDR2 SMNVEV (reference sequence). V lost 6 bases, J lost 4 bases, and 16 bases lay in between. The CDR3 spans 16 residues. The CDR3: CASSRLRGGGANVLTF. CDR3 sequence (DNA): TGTGCCAGCAGCAGGCTTAGGGGAGGCGGGGCCAACGTCCTGACTTTC.

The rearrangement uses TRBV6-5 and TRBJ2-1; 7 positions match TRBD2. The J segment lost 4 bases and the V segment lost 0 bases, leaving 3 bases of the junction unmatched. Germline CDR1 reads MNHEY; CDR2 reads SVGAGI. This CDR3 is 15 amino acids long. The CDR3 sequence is CASSYSTGGYNEQFF. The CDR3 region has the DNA TGTGCCAGCAGTTACTCGACCGGGGGGTACAATGAGCAGTTCTTC.

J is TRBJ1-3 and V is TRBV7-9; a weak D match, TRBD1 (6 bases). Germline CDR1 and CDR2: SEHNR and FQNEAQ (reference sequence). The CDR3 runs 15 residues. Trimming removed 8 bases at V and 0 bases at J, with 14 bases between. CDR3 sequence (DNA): TGTGCCAGCCCCCAGGGGTCGAGCTCTGGAAACACCATATATTTT. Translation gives CASPQGSSSGNTIYF.

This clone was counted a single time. In nucleotides, the CDR3 is TGTGCCAGCAGCGTAGCGGCTAGCGGACAAGAGACCCAGTACTTC. Translation: CASSVAASGQETQYF. This chain joins TRBV9 and TRBJ2-5, with 7 bases lining up with TRBD2. V was clipped by 0 bases and J by 2 bases; unmatched bases: 4. Germline V lookup: CDR1 SGDLS, CDR2 YYNGEE. The CDR3 covers 15 residues.

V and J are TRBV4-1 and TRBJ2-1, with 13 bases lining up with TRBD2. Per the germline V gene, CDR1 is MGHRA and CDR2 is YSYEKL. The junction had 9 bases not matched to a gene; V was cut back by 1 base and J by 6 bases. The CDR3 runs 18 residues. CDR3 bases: TGCGCCAGCAGCCAAGCGGGACTAGCGGGACCCGGTGGCAATGAGCAGTTCTTC. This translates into CASSQAGLAGPGGNEQFF.

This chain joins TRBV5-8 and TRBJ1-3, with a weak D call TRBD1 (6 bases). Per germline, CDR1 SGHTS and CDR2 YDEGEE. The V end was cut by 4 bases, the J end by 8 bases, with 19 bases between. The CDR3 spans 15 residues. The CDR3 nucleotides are TGTGCCAGCAGCCTCGGGACAACTACTCGGGACACCATATATTTT. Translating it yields CASSLGTTTRDTIYF.

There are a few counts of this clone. In DNA form, the CDR3 reads TGTGCCAGCAGATACCGGGACCAAAGCAAAGAGACCCAGTACTTC. This translates into CASRYRDQSKETQYF. The chain joins TRBV6-1 to TRBJ2-5; D tentatively reads TRBD1 or TRBD2 (5 bases each). The CDR3 covers 15 residues. Looked up from germline, CDR1 is MNHNS and CDR2 is SASEGT. Trimming pared 6 bases from V and 3 bases from J, leaving 17 bases between.

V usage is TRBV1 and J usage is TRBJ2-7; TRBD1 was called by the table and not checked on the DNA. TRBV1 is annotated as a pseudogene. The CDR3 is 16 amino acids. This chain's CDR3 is CTSSHPGQGTNYEQYF. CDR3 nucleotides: TGCACCAGCAGCCACCCGGGACAGGGGACAAACTACGAGCAGTACTTC.

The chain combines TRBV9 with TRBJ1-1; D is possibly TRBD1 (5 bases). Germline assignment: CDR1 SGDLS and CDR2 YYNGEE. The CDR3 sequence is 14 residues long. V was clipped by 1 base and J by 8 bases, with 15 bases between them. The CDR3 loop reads CASSVTDLAGEAFF. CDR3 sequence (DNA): TGTGCCAGCAGCGTAACCGATTTAGCAGGGGAAGCTTTCTTT.

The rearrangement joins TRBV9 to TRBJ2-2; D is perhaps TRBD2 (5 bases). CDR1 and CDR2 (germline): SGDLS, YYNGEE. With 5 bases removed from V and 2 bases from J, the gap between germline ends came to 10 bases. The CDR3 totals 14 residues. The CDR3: CASRVASNTGELFF. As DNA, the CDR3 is TGTGCCAGCAGAGTCGCTAGCAACACCGGGGAGCTGTTTTTT.

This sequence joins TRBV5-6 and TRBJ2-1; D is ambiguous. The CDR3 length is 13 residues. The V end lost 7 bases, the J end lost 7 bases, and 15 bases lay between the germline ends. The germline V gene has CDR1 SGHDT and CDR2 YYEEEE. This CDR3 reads CASLRVARNEQFF. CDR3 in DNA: TGTGCCAGCCTTCGGGTAGCTAGGAATGAGCAGTTCTTC.

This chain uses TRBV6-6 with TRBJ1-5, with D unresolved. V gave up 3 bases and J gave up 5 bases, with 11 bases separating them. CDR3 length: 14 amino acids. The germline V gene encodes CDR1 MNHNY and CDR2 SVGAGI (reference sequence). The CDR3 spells CASSYSTGDQPQHF. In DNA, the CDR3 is TGTGCCAGCAGTTATAGCACCGGTGATCAGCCCCAGCATTTT.

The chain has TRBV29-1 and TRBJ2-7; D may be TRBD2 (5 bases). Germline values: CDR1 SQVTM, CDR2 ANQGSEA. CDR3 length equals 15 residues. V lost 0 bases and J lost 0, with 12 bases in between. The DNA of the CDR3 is TGCAGCGTTGAAGACGAGGGCCTACCCTCCTACGAGCAGTACTTC. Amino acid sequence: CSVEDEGLPSYEQYF.

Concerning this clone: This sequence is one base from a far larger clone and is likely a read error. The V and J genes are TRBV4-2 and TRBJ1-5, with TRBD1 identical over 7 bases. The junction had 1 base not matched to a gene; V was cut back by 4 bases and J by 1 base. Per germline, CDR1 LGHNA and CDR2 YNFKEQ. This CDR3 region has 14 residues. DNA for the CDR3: TGTGCCAGCAGCCCGGGACAGAGCAATCAGCCCCAGCATTTT. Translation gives CASSPGQSNQPQHF.

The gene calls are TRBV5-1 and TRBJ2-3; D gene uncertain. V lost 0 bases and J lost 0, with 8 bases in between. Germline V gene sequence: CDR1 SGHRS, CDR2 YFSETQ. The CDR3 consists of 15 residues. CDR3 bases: TGCGCCAGCAGCTTGGGGTCGGTAAGCACAGATACGCAGTATTTT. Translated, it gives CASSLGSVSTDTQYF.

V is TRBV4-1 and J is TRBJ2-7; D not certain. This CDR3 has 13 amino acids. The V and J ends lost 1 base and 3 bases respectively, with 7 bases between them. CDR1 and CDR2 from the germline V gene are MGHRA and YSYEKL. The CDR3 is CASSQGGHYEQYF. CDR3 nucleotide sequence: TGCGCCAGCAGCCAAGGTGGGCACTACGAGCAGTACTTC.

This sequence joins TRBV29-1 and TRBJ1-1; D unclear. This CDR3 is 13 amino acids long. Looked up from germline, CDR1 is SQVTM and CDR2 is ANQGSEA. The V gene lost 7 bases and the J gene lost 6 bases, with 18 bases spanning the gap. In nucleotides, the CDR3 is TGCAGCGGATTTATATCTGGGAGCTCTGAAGCTTTCTTT. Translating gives CSGFISGSSEAFF.

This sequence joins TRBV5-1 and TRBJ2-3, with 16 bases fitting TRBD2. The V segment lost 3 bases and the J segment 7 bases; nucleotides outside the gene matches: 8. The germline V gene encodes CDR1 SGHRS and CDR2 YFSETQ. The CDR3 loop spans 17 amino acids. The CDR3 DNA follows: TGCGCCAGCAGCTCCGGGACTAGCGGGAGGGCCGAGAATACGCAGTATTTT. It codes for CASSSGTSGRAENTQYF.

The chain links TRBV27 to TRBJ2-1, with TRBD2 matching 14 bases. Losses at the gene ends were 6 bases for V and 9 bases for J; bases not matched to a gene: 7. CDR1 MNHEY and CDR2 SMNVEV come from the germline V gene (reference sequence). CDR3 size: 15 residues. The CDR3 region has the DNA TGTGCCAGCAGGCCGGGACTAGCGGGAGTTGGTGAGCAGTTCTTC. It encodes CASRPGLAGVGEQFF.